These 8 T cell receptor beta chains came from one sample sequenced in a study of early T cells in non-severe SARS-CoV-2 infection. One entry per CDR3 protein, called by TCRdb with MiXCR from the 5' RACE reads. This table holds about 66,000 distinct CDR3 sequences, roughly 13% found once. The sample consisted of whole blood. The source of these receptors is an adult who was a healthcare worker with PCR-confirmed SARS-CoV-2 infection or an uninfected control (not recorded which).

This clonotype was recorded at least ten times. CDR3 sequence (DNA): TGTGCCAGCAGCTTGCCCCCGACCGGGGAGCTGTTTTTT. Its translation is CASSLPPTGELFF. The chain is built from TRBV5-4 and TRBJ2-2; no clear D gene. The CDR3 spans 13 residues. Germline V gene data show CDR1 as SGHNT and CDR2 as YYREEE (reference sequence). V shed 1 base and J shed 5 bases, with 6 bases lying between them.

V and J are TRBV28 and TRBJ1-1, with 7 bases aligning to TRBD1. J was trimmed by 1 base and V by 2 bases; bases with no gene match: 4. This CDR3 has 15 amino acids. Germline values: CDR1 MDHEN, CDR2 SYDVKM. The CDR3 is CASSLGDRPNTEAFF. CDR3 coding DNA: TGTGCCAGCAGTTTAGGGGACAGACCGAACACTGAAGCTTTCTTT.

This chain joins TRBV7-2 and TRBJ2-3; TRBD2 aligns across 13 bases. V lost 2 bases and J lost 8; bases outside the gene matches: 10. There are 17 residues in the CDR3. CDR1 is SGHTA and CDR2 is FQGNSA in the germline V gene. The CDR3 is CASSLLRTSGGSGTQYF. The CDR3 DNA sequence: TGTGCCAGCAGCTTATTAAGGACTAGCGGGGGCTCTGGTACGCAGTATTTT.

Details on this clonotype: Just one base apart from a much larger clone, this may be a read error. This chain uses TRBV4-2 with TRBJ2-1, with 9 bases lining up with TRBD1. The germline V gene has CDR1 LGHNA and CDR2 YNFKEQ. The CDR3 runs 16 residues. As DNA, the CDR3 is TGTGCCAGCAACCAAGTGCGACAGGGGGGAAACAATGAGCAGTTCTTC. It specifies CASNQVRQGGNNEQFF.

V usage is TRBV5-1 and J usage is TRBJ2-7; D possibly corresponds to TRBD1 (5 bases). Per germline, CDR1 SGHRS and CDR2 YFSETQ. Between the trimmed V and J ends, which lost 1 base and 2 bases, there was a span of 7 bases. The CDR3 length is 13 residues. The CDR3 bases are TGCGCCAGCAGCTTGCAGGGCCCCTACGAGCAGTACTTC. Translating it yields CASSLQGPYEQYF.

The CDR3 DNA reads as TGTGCCAGCAGCTCTGGCCAGGGGGCGCTTGAGCAGTACTTC. Protein sequence: CASSSGQGALEQYF. The chain uses TRBV13 and TRBJ2-7; 8 bases line up with TRBD1. The germline V gene has CDR1 PRHDT and CDR2 FYEKMQ (reference sequence). After removal of 4 bases from V and 7 bases from J, the junction contained 9 bases not matched to a gene. CDR3 length: 14 amino acids. The complete variable domain, with remaining parts taken from reference TRBV13 and TRBJ2-7, reads AAGVIQSPRHLIKEKRETATLKCYPIPRHDTVYWYQQGPGQDPQFLISFYEKMQSDKGSIPDRFSAQQFSDYHSELNMSSLELGDSALYFCASSSGQGALEQYFGPGTRLTVT.

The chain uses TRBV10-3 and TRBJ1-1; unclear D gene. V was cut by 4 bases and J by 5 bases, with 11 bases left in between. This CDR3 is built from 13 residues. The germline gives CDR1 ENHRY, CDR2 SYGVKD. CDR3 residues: CAISAKGGTEAFF. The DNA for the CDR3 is TGTGCCATCAGTGCAAAGGGAGGTACTGAAGCTTTCTTT.

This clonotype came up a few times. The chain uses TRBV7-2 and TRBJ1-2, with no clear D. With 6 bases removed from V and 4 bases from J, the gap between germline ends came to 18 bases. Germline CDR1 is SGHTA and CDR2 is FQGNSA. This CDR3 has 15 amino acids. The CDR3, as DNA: TGTGCCAGCAGGCCCGTTAGGGCCCCTTCCTATGGCTACACCTTC. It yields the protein CASRPVRAPSYGYTF.